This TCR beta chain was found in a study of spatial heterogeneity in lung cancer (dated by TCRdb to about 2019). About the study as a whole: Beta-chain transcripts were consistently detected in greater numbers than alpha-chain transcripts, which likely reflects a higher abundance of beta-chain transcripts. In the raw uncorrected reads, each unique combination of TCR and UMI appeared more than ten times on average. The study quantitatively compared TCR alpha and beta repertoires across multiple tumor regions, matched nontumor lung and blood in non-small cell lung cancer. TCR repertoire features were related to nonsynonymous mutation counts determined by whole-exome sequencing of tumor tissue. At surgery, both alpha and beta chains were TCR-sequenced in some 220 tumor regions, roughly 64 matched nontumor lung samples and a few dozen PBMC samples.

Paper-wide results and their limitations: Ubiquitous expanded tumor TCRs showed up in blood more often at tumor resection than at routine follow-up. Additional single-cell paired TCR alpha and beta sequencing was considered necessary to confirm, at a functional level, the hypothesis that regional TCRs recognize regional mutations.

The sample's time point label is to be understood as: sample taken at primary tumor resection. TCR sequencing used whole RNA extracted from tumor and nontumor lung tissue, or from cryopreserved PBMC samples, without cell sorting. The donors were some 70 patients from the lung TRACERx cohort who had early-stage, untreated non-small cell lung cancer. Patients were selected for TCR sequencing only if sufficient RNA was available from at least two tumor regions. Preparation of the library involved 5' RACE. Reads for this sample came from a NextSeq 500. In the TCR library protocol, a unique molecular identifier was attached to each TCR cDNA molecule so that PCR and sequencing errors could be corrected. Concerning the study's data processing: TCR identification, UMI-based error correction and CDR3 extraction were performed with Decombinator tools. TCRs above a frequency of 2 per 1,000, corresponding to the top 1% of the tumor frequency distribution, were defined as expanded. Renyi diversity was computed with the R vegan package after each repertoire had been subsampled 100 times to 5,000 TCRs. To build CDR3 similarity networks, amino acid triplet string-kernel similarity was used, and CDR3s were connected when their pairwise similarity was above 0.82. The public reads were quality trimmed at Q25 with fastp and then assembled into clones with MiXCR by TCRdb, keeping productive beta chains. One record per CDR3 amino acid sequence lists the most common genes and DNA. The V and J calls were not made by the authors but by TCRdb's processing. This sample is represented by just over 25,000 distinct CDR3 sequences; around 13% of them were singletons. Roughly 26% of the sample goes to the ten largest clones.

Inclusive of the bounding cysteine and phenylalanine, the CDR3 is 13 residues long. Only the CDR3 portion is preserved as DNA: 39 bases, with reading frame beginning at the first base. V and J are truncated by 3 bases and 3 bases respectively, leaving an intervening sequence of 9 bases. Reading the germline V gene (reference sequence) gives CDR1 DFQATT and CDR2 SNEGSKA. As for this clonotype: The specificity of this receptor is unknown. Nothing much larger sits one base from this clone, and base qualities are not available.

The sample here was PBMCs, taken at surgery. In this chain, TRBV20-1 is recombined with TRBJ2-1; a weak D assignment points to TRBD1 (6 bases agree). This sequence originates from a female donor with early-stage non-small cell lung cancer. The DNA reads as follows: TGCAGTGCTAGGAAACAGGGCTACAATGAGCAGTTCTTC. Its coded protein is CSARKQGYNEQFF.